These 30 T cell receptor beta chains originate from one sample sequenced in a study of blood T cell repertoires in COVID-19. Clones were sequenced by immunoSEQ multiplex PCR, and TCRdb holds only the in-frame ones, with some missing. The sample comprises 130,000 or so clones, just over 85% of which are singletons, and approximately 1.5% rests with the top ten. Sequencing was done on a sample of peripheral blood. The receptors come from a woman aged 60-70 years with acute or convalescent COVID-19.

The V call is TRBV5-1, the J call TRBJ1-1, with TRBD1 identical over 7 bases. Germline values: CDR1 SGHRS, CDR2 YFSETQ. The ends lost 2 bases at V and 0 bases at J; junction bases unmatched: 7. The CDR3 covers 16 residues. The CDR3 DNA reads TGCGCCAGCAGCTTCTCGACAGGGACCATGAACACTGAAGCTTTCTTT. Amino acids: CASSFSTGTMNTEAFF.

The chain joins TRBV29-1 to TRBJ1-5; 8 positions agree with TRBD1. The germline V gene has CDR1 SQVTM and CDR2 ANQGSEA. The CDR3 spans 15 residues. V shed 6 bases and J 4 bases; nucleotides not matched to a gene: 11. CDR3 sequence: CSVGLWDRLNQPQHF. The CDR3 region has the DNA TGCAGCGTGGGTCTTTGGGACAGGTTGAATCAGCCCCAGCATTTT.

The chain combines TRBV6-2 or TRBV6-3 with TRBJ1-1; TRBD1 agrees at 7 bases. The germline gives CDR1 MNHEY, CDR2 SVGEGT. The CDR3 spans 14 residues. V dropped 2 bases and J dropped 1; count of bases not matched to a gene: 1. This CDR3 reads CASSYGTANTEAFF. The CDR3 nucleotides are TGTGCCAGCAGTTACGGGACAGCGAACACTGAAGCTTTCTTT.

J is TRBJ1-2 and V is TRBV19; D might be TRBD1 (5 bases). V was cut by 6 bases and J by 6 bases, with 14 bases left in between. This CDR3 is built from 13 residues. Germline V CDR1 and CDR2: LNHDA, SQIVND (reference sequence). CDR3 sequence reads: CASSPRRGNGYTF. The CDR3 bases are TGTGCCAGTAGCCCTCGTCGGGGGAATGGCTACACCTTC.

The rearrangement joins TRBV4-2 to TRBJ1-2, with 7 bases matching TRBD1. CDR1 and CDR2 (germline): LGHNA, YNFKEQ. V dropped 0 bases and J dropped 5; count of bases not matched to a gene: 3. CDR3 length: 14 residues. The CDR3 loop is CASSQDRGFYGYTF. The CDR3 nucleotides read TGTGCCAGCAGCCAAGACAGGGGGTTTTATGGCTACACCTTC.

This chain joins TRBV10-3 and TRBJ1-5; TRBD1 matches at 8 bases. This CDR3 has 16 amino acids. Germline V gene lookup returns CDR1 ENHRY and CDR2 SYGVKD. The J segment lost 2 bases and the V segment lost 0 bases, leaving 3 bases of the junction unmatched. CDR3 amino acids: CAISESGQGGNQPQHF. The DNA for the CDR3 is TGTGCCATCAGTGAGTCAGGACAGGGAGGCAATCAGCCCCAGCATTTT.

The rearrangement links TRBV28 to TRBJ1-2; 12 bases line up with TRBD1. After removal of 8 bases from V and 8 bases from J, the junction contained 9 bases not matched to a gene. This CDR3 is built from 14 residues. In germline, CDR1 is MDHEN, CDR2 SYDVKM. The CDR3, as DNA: TGTGCCAGCCGACACCGGGACAGGGGGCAGGGCTACACCTTC. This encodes CASRHRDRGQGYTF.

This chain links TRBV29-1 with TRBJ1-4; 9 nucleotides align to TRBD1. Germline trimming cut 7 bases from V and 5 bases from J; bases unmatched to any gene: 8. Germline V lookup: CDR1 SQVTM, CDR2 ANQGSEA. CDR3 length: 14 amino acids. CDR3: CSGRIGQGNEKLFF. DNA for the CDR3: TGCAGCGGTCGGATTGGACAGGGGAATGAAAAACTGTTTTTT. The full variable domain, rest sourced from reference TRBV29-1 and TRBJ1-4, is SAVISQKPSRDICQRGTSLTIQCQVDSQVTMMFWYRQQPGQSLTLIATANQGSEATYESGFVIDKFPISRPNLTFSTLTVSNMSPEDSSIYLCSGRIGQGNEKLFFGSGTQLSVL.

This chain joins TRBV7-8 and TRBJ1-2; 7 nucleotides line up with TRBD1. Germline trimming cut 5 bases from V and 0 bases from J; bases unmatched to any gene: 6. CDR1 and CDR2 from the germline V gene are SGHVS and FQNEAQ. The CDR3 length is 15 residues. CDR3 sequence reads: CASSRGQPSNYGYTF. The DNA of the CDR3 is TGTGCCAGCAGCAGGGGACAGCCGTCTAACTATGGCTACACCTTC.

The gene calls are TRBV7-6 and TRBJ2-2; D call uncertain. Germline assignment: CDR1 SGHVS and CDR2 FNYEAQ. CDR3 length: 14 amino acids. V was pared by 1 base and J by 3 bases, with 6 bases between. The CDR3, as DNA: TGTGCCAGCAGCTTAGTTGGAGACACCGGGGAGCTGTTTTTT. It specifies CASSLVGDTGELFF.

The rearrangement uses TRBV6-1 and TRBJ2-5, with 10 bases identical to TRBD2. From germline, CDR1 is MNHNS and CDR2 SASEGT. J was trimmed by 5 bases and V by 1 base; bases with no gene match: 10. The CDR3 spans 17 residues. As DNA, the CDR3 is TGTGCCAGCAGTGAAGGAAGCGGGGGGGCCTTCAGGGAGACCCAGTACTTC. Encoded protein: CASSEGSGGAFRETQYF.

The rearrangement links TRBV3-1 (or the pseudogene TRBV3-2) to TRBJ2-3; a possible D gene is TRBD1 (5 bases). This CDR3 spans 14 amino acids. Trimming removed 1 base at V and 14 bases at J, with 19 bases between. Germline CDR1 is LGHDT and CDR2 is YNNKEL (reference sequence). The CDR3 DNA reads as TGTGCCAGCAGCCAAGGGACATTTCCGCCCACTCCGTATTTT. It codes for CASSQGTFPPTPYF.

Here the CDR3 reads CASSGGTGANSPLHF. The CDR3 DNA reads TGTGCCAGCAGCGGAGGGACAGGGGCTAATTCACCCCTCCACTTT. The chain has TRBV11-2 and TRBJ1-6, with 10 bases that match TRBD1. V gave up 5 bases and J gave up 6 bases; unmatched junction bases: 4. CDR1 is SGHAT, CDR2 FQNNGV, per germline. The CDR3 sequence is 15 residues long.

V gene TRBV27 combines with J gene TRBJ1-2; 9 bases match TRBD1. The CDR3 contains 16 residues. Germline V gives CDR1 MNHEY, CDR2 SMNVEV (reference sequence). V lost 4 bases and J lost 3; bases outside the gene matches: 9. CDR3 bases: TGTGCCAGCAGTTCCCGATGGGACAGGGCCCACTATGGCTACACCTTC. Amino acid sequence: CASSSRWDRAHYGYTF.

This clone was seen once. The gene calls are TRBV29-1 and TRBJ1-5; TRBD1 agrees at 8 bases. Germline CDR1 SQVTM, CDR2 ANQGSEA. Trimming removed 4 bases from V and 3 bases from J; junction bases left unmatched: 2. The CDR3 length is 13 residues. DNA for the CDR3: TGCAGCGTTGCAGGGGGCAACAATCAGCCCCAGCATTTT. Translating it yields CSVAGGNNQPQHF.

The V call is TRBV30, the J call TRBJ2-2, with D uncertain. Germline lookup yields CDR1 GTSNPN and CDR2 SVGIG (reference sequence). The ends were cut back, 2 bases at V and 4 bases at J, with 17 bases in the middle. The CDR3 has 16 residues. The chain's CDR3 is CAWSSFGRLATGELFF. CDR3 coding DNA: TGTGCCTGGAGTTCGTTTGGCAGACTGGCCACCGGGGAGCTGTTTTTT.

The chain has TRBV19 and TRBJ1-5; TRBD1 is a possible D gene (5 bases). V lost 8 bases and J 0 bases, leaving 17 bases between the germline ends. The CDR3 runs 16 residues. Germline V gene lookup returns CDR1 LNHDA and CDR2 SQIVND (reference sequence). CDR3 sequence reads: CASLPGHSYSNQPQHF. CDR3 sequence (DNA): TGTGCCAGTCTGCCTGGACATTCTTATAGCAATCAGCCCCAGCATTTT.

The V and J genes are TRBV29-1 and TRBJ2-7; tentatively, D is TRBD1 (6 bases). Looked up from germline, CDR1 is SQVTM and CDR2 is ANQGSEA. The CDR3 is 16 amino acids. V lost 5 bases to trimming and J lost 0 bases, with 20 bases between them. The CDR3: CSVTNQGPKDSYEQYF. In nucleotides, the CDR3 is TGCAGCGTTACGAACCAGGGGCCTAAGGACTCCTACGAGCAGTACTTC.

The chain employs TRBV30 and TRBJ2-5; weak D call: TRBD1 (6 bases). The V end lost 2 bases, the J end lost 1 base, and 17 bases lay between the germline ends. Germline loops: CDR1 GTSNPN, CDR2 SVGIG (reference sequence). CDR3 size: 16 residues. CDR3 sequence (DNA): TGTGCCTGGAGTCCCCCGGGGATAGGGGGCCAAGAGACCCAGTACTTC. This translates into CAWSPPGIGGQETQYF. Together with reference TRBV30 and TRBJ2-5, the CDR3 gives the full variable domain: SQTIHQWPATLVQPVGSPLSLECTVEGTSNPNLYWYRQAAGRGLQLLFYSVGIGQISSEVPQNLSASRPQDRQFILSSKKLLLSDSGFYLCAWSPPGIGGQETQYFGPGTRLLVL.

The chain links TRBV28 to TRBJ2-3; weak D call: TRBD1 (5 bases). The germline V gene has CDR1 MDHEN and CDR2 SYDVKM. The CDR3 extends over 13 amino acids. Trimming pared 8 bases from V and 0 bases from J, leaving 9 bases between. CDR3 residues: CASGAGSTDTQYF. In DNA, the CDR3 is TGTGCCAGCGGGGCAGGGAGCACAGATACGCAGTATTTT. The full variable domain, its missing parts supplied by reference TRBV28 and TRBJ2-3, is DVKVTQSSRYLVKRTGEKVFLECVQDMDHENMFWYRQDPGLGLRLIYFSYDVKMKEKGDIPEGYSVSREKKERFSLILESASTNQTSMYLCASGAGSTDTQYFGPGTRLTVL.

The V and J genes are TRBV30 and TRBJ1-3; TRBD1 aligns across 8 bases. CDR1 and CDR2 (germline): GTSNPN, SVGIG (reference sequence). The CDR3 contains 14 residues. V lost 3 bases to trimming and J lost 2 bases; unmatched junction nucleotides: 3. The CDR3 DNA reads TGTGCCTGGAGGCTACAGGGGGCTGGAAACACCATATATTTT. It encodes CAWRLQGAGNTIYF.

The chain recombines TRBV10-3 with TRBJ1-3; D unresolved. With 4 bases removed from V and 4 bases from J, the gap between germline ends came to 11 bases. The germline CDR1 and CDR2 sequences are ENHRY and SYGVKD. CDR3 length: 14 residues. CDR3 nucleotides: TGTGCCATCAGTGGTACGGCGGGCGGAAACACCATATATTTT. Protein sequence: CAISGTAGGNTIYF.

Here the CDR3 DNA reads TGCGCCAGCAGCTTGGGACAGGAAATTTTTGAAGCTTTCTTT. It specifies CASSLGQEIFEAFF. This rearrangement joins TRBV5-1 to TRBJ1-1, with a tentative D call TRBD1 (6 bases). The CDR3 runs to 14 residues. Trimming left V 0 bases short and J 7 bases short, with 13 bases between. Per germline, CDR1 SGHRS and CDR2 YFSETQ.

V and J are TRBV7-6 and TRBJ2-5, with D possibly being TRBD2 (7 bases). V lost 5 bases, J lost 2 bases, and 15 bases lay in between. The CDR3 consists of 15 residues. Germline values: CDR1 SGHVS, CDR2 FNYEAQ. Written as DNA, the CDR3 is TGTGCCAGCAGCCCCTGGGGGGGGCAGCAAGAGACCCAGTACTTC. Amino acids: CASSPWGGQQETQYF.

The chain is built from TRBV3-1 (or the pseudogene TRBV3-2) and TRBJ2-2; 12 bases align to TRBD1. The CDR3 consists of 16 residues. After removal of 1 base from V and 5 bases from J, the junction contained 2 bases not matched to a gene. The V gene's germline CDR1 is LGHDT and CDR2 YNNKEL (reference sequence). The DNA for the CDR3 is TGTGCCAGCAGCCAAGGGGACAGGGGGCTAACCGGGGAGCTGTTTTTT. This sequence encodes CASSQGDRGLTGELFF.

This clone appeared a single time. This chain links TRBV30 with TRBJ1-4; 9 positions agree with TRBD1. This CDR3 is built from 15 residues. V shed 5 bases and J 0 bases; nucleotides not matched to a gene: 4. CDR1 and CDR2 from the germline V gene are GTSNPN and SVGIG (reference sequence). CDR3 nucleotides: TGTGCCTGGTCAAGACAGGGGGCAACTAATGAAAAACTGTTTTTT. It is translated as CAWSRQGATNEKLFF.

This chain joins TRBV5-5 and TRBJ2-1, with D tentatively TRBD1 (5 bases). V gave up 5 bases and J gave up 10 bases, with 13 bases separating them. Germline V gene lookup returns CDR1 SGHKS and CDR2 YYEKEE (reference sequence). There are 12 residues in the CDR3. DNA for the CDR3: TGTGCCAGCAGGACAGAGGCTTTGGAGCAGTTCTTC. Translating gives CASRTEALEQFF.

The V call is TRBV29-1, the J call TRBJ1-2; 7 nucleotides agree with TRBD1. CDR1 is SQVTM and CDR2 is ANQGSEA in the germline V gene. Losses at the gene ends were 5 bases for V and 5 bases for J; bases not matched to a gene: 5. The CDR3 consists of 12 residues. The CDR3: CSVRGGQYGYTF. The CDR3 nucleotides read TGCAGCGTTCGTGGGGGACAGTATGGCTACACCTTC.

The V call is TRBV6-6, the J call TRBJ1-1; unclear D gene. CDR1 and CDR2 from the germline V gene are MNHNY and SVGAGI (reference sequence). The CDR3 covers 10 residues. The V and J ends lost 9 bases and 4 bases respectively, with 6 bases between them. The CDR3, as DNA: TGTGCCAGTCGGTCCACTGAAGCTTTCTTT. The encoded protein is CASRSTEAFF.

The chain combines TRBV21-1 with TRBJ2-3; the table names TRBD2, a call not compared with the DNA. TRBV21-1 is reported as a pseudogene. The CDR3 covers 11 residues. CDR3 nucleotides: TGTGCCAGCAGAGGGCGGGGGGGCGTTCCATTT. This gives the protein CASRGRGGVPF.